What follows are 9 T cell receptor beta chains derived from one specimen sequenced in a study of CD8+ T cells in alopecia areata. Treatment of the sample: oral pan-JAK inhibitor, 5-10 mg twice daily. cDNA reverse transcribed from extracted RNA served as the sequencing template. Clones were sequenced by immunoSEQ multiplex PCR, and TCRdb holds only the in-frame ones, with some missing. Here the sample spans about 180,000 clones, roughly 50% being singletons. This specimen consisted of CD8+ T cells sorted from blood, obtained at week 24, from a patient treated with tofacitinib. The receptors were gathered from a human donor with alopecia areata.

The chain couples TRBV13 to TRBJ2-7, with D tentatively TRBD2 (5 bases). The CDR3 consists of 15 residues. Looked up from germline, CDR1 is PRHDT and CDR2 is FYEKMQ (reference sequence). V was pared by 0 bases and J by 3 bases, with 12 bases between. The CDR3 sequence: CASSLGPQEVYEQYF. CDR3 nucleotide sequence: TGTGCCAGCAGCTTAGGCCCTCAGGAGGTCTACGAGCAGTACTTC.

This CDR3 reads CSVNVPGQGIYEQYF. DNA for the CDR3: TGCAGCGTAAACGTACCGGGACAGGGAATCTACGAGCAGTACTTC. The chain employs TRBV29-1 and TRBJ2-7; TRBD1 matches at 9 bases. After removal of 6 bases from V and 3 bases from J, the junction contained 12 bases not matched to a gene. The CDR3 totals 15 residues. Germline V gene sequence: CDR1 SQVTM, CDR2 ANQGSEA.

V usage is TRBV5-6 and J usage is TRBJ2-1; 12 nucleotides agree with TRBD2. CDR3 length equals 15 residues. The V and J ends lost 0 bases and 9 bases, in that order; junction bases with no gene match: 4. Per germline, CDR1 SGHDT and CDR2 YYEEEE. The CDR3 DNA is TGTGCCAGCAGCTTGGGGACTAGCGGGGTGATTGAGCAGTTCTTC. It yields the protein CASSLGTSGVIEQFF.

This chain connects TRBV4-3 to TRBJ1-4; D is ambiguous. This CDR3 has 14 amino acids. The germline V gene encodes CDR1 LGHNA and CDR2 YSLEER. Trimming cost V 2 bases and J 7 bases, with 11 bases left between them. The CDR3 region is CASSQKQGGEKLFF. CDR3 nucleotides: TGCGCCAGCAGCCAAAAGCAAGGCGGTGAAAAACTGTTTTTT.

This chain joins TRBV10-2 and TRBJ2-1, with 10 bases matching TRBD1. CDR3 length: 14 residues. V shed 8 bases, J shed 12 bases, and the junction held 13 bases outside the gene matches. Germline CDR1 is WSHSY and CDR2 is SAAADI. Here the CDR3 reads CASDNRDRGWMQFF. Written as DNA, the CDR3 is TGCGCCAGCGATAACCGGGACAGGGGCTGGATGCAGTTCTTC.

J is TRBJ1-2 and V is TRBV27; TRBD1 is a possible D gene (5 bases). In germline, CDR1 is MNHEY, CDR2 SMNVEV (reference sequence). The CDR3 runs to 15 residues. Trimming took off 3 bases at V and 8 bases at J, with 19 bases between the two ends. CDR3: CASSLTGQGGGGYTF. The CDR3, as DNA: TGTGCCAGCAGTTTGACCGGGCAGGGCGGTGGCGGCTACACCTTC.

The V and J genes are TRBV4-3 and TRBJ2-1, with D tentatively TRBD1 or TRBD2 (5 bases each). This CDR3 region has 19 residues. Germline V lookup: CDR1 LGHNA, CDR2 YSLEER. V was pared by 0 bases and J by 1 base, with 19 bases between. CDR3 DNA: TGCGCCAGCAGCCAAGATCTCGGGGTGAAGGGGAGTTCCTACAATGAGCAGTTCTTC. Protein: CASSQDLGVKGSSYNEQFF.

The gene calls are TRBV7-9 and TRBJ1-1; D is unresolved. The germline V gene encodes CDR1 SEHNR and CDR2 FQNEAQ (reference sequence). Trimming cost V 4 bases and J 4 bases, with 16 bases left between them. The CDR3 has 15 amino acids. CDR3 amino acids: CASSSQDARGTEAFF. Here the CDR3 DNA reads TGTGCCAGCAGCTCCCAGGACGCCCGGGGCACTGAAGCTTTCTTT.

The gene calls are TRBV30 and TRBJ2-1; D remains ambiguous. Germline V gene lookup returns CDR1 GTSNPN and CDR2 SVGIG (reference sequence). CDR3 length: 12 residues. V was cut by 0 bases and J by 10 bases, with 10 bases left in between. The DNA of the CDR3 is TGTGCCTGGAGTGTTTCTCTGTGGGAGCAGTTCTTC. This translates into CAWSVSLWEQFF.